These T cell receptor beta chains were read from a single sample in a study of blood T cell repertoires in COVID-19. The assay was immunoSEQ multiplex PCR, and TCRdb's table has in-frame clones only and misses some. This table holds 90,000 or so clones, more than 75% found once. The sample was peripheral blood. The receptors were gathered from a human donor in a cohort sampled during active COVID-19. The CDR3 runs from the conserved cysteine through the conserved F or W. Each record gives: clone size, D gene, V gene, J gene, CDR3 protein, CDR3 DNA. D genes are given only for firm matches. Clone size is stated in some rows and not others, as once, few, many or a class when expanded.

-	TRBD2	TRBV7-9	TRBJ2-1	CASSRLAGDNEQFF	TGTGCCAGCAGCCGACTAGCGGGAGACAATGAGCAGTTCTTC
few	TRBD1	TRBV5-1	TRBJ1-4	CASSSQVRDRGLGEKLFF	TGCGCCAGCAGCTCCCAAGTCCGGGACAGGGGGCTTGGGGAAAAACTGTTTTTT
-	TRBD2	TRBV24-1	TRBJ2-2	CATSAGGLAGGLGTGELFF	TGTGCCACCAGTGCCGGGGGACTAGCGGGAGGGCTCGGAACCGGGGAGCTGTTTTTT
-	-	TRBV2	TRBJ1-2	CASRGAQVFYGYTF	TGTGCCAGCAGAGGGGCTCAGGTTTTCTATGGCTACACCTTC
-	-	TRBV5-1	TRBJ1-1	CASSLFGGRDTEAFF	TGCGCCAGCAGCTTGTTTGGGGGGAGAGACACTGAAGCTTTCTTT
-	-	TRBV28	TRBJ1-1	CASSEVGARTEAFF	TGTGCCAGCAGTGAGGTGGGGGCTCGGACTGAAGCTTTCTTT
few	-	TRBV30	TRBJ2-3	CAWIPGADTQYF	TGTGCCTGGATCCCGGGAGCAGATACGCAGTATTTT
-	-	TRBV29-1	TRBJ2-2	CSVDGKNTGELFF	TGCAGCGTTGACGGGAAGAACACCGGGGAGCTGTTTTTT
-	-	TRBV24-1	TRBJ2-3	CATSDLDLPGGTDTQYF	TGTGCCACCAGTGATTTGGACCTTCCGGGGGGCACAGATACGCAGTATTTT
many	TRBD2	TRBV7-8	TRBJ2-2	CASSSGLAGTGELFF	TGTGCCAGCAGCTCGGGACTAGCGGGAACCGGGGAGCTGTTTTTT
-	-	TRBV19	TRBJ2-7	CASSAYEGETSPEQYF	TGTGCCAGTAGTGCCTATGAGGGGGAGACCAGTCCCGAGCAGTACTTC
-	-	TRBV4-1	TRBJ2-2	CASSQDWPERDTGELFF	TGCGCCAGCAGCCAAGATTGGCCGGAGAGGGACACCGGGGAGCTGTTTTTT
-	TRBD1	TRBV3-1/TRBV3-2	TRBJ1-6	CASSPSDREGSPLHF	TGTGCCAGCAGCCCCTCGGACAGGGAAGGCTCACCCCTCCACTTT
-	TRBD2	TRBV7-2	TRBJ2-3	CASSKRSGGSADTQYF	TGTGCCAGCAGTAAGAGGTCGGGCGGGAGTGCAGATACGCAGTATTTT
-	-	TRBV6-1	TRBJ1-4	CASSENRSDGEKLFF	TGTGCCAGCAGTGAAAATCGGTCTGATGGTGAAAAACTGTTTTTT
-	-	TRBV7-9	TRBJ2-1	CASSLEPLYNEQFF	TGTGCCAGCAGCTTAGAGCCCCTCTACAATGAGCAGTTCTTC
-	-	TRBV4-2	TRBJ2-7	CASSQDRGSDYEQYF	TGTGCCAGCAGCCAAGACCGAGGGTCTGACTACGAGCAGTACTTC
-	-	TRBV7-9	TRBJ2-7	CASSLSREQYF	TGTGCCAGCAGCCTTAGTCGCGAGCAGTACTTC